This entry lists 29 T cell receptor beta chains sequenced from one sample in a study of shared T cell receptors in the human thymus (dated by TCRdb to the early 2020s). The library was made by the immunoSEQ multiplex PCR assay. TCRdb's version of the immuneACCESS table is confined to in-frame rearrangements and falls short of the full clone set. An unresolved V gene accounts for under half of the shortfall where checked; the remainder is of unknown origin. The sample records 450,000 to 650,000 clones, about 80% of which are singletons. Clones ranked in the top ten supply approximately 0.013% of the sample. The data were also submitted as part of a second study, on human thymus T cells.

The sample was thymocytes. The receptors here all came from a boy younger than two with a congenital heart defect. Donor details come from another sample of the same person, matched by shared clones.

V is TRBV21-1 and J is TRBJ1-3. TRBV21-1 has pseudogene status. The CDR3 runs 16 residues. The CDR3 DNA follows: TGTGCCAGCAGCAAAGGGGGACTTTTCTCTGGAAACACCATATATTTT. The encoded protein is CASSKGGLFSGNTIYF.

The chain combines TRBV30 with TRBJ2-1; D not resolved. Germline V gives CDR1 GTSNPN, CDR2 SVGIG (reference sequence). The V and J ends lost 4 bases and 6 bases respectively, with 16 bases between them. The CDR3 contains 14 residues. This CDR3 is CAWTRPEVRNEQFF. CDR3 nucleotide sequence: TGTGCCTGGACCAGACCAGAGGTTCGCAATGAGCAGTTCTTC.

The chain couples TRBV19 to TRBJ1-2; D is ambiguous. Trimming shortened V by 7 bases and J by 0 bases, and 15 bases separated the two germline ends. The length of the CDR3 is 15 residues. Germline CDR1 reads LNHDA; CDR2 reads SQIVND (reference sequence). The CDR3: CASTPEDTPNYGYTF. The CDR3 DNA reads TGTGCCAGTACCCCGGAGGATACTCCTAACTATGGCTACACCTTC.

The V call is TRBV6-1, the J call TRBJ1-2, with 11 bases that match TRBD1. The junction had 11 bases not matched to a gene; V was cut back by 10 bases and J by 4 bases. The CDR3 sequence is 15 residues long. From germline, CDR1 is MNHNS and CDR2 SASEGT. The CDR3 sequence is CAIWTGGRVGYGYTF. The CDR3 coding sequence is TGTGCCATTTGGACAGGGGGCCGGGTAGGCTATGGCTACACCTTC.

The gene calls are TRBV2 and TRBJ2-5; TRBD2 aligns across 8 bases. Trimming took 11 bases from V and 1 from J; bases not matched to a gene: 12. The germline V gene has CDR1 SNHLY and CDR2 FYNNEI. The length of the CDR3 is 15 residues. This chain's CDR3 is CAVPWASGPQETQYF. The CDR3 region has the DNA TGTGCCGTCCCTTGGGCTAGCGGGCCCCAAGAGACCCAGTACTTC. Looking up the rest from reference TRBV2 and TRBJ2-5 gives the full variable domain: EPEVTQTPSHQVTQMGQEVILRCVPISNHLYFYWYRQILGQKVEFLVSFYNNEISEKSEIFDDQFSVERPDGSNFTLKIRSTKLEDSAMYFCAVPWASGPQETQYFGPGTRLLVL.

The rearrangement links TRBV4-3 to TRBJ2-5, with 13 bases fitting TRBD2. The CDR3 has 20 amino acids. Germline lookup yields CDR1 LGHNA and CDR2 YSLEER. V gave up 2 bases and J gave up 7 bases; unmatched junction bases: 19. This CDR3 is CASSQRPLLAGGPRVGTQYF. CDR3 DNA sequence: TGCGCCAGCAGCCAACGGCCCCTACTAGCGGGAGGGCCTAGAGTTGGGACCCAGTACTTC.

CDR3 in amino acids: CATSRARDSNQPQHF. The CDR3 DNA follows: TGTGCCACCAGCAGAGCCAGGGATAGCAATCAGCCCCAGCATTTT. This sequence joins TRBV15 and TRBJ1-5; TRBD1 might be the D (5 bases). V gave up 1 base and J gave up 0 bases, with 7 bases separating them. The CDR3 loop spans 15 amino acids. Germline V gene lookup returns CDR1 LNHNV and CDR2 YYDKDF (reference sequence).

This chain uses TRBV30 with TRBJ2-1; D gene uncertain. The CDR3 covers 13 residues. Trimming left V 3 bases short and J 6 bases short, with 12 bases between. In germline, CDR1 is GTSNPN, CDR2 SVGIG (reference sequence). Written as DNA, the CDR3 is TGTGCCTGGAGGTCGGCAGGTTCCAATGAGCAGTTCTTC. Amino acids: CAWRSAGSNEQFF. The full variable domain, its missing parts supplied by reference TRBV30 and TRBJ2-1, is SQTIHQWPATLVQPVGSPLSLECTVEGTSNPNLYWYRQAAGRGLQLLFYSVGIGQISSEVPQNLSASRPQDRQFILSSKKLLLSDSGFYLCAWRSAGSNEQFFGPGTRLTVL.

The chain joins TRBV10-1 to TRBJ2-7; 8 bases align to TRBD2. Trimming removed 0 bases from V and 1 base from J; junction bases left unmatched: 5. The CDR3 contains 16 residues. Germline CDR1 is WNHNN and CDR2 is SYGVQD (reference sequence). The CDR3 DNA reads TGCGCCAGCAGTGAGTCGAAGAGACTAGCGTCCTACGAGCAGTACTTC. Translated, it gives CASSESKRLASYEQYF.

This clone was counted a few times. The chain is built from TRBV4-3 and TRBJ2-1; 7 nucleotides agree with TRBD2. The germline V gene encodes CDR1 LGHNA and CDR2 YSLEER. CDR3 length: 18 amino acids. V gave up 4 bases and J gave up 5 bases; unmatched junction bases: 17. The CDR3 protein is CASSPQDITGSGDNEQFF. DNA of the CDR3: TGCGCCAGCAGCCCCCAAGATATTACGGGGAGCGGGGACAATGAGCAGTTCTTC.

The rearrangement uses TRBV13 and TRBJ2-7; 8 nucleotides match TRBD2. The CDR3 consists of 17 residues. Germline loops: CDR1 PRHDT, CDR2 FYEKMQ (reference sequence). The junction had 16 bases not matched to a gene; V was cut back by 2 bases and J by 7 bases. Here the CDR3 DNA reads TGTGCCAGCAGCTTAACCAGCGGGAGCCTAGGGTTGTGGGAGCAGTACTTC. Translating it yields CASSLTSGSLGLWEQYF.

J is TRBJ2-5 and V is TRBV4-2; the match to TRBD2 covers 7 bases. V shed 1 base, J shed 1 base, and the junction held 3 bases outside the gene matches. Germline V gene lookup returns CDR1 LGHNA and CDR2 YNFKEQ. This CDR3 spans 15 amino acids. CDR3 protein: CASSQAGGIQETQYF. In DNA form, the CDR3 reads TGTGCCAGCAGCCAAGCGGGAGGAATCCAAGAGACCCAGTACTTC.

The gene calls are TRBV4-1 and TRBJ2-5; TRBD1 aligns across 7 bases. CDR1 and CDR2 from the germline V gene are MGHRA and YSYEKL. The ends lost 0 bases at V and 5 bases at J; junction bases unmatched: 9. This CDR3 has 16 residues. The CDR3 DNA reads TGCGCCAGCAGCCAAGAGGCTCGACAGGGACCGGAGACCCAGTACTTC. Translating it yields CASSQEARQGPETQYF.

This sequence joins TRBV7-2 and TRBJ2-7; 9 nucleotides line up with TRBD2. The CDR3 is 15 amino acids. The V and J ends lost 2 bases and 5 bases, in that order; junction bases with no gene match: 7. The germline gives CDR1 SGHTA, CDR2 FQGNSA. In DNA form, the CDR3 reads TGTGCCAGCAGCTTAATCGGAGCTAGCGGGAACGAGCAGTACTTC. This sequence encodes CASSLIGASGNEQYF.

The V gene is TRBV7-9, the J gene TRBJ1-1, with D unresolved. Trimming shortened V by 5 bases and J by 5 bases, and 18 bases separated the two germline ends. There are 15 residues in the CDR3. In germline, CDR1 is SEHNR, CDR2 FQNEAQ (reference sequence). CDR3 loop: CASSQRRGRGTEAFF. The DNA for the CDR3 is TGTGCCAGCAGCCAGAGGCGTGGTCGGGGTACTGAAGCTTTCTTT.

This clone was recorded only once. This chain connects TRBV6-4 to TRBJ2-5, with D perhaps matching TRBD1 (6 bases). The CDR3 runs 14 residues. Trimming removed 6 bases at V and 0 bases at J, with 11 bases between. The germline V gene encodes CDR1 MRHNA and CDR2 SNTAGT. CDR3 in amino acids: CASRRTADQETQYF. The CDR3 region has the DNA TGTGCCAGCAGGAGGACAGCCGACCAAGAGACCCAGTACTTC.

The chain recombines TRBV12-5 with TRBJ2-1; D uncertain. Germline CDR1 reads LGHNT; CDR2 reads FRNRAP. This CDR3 has 12 amino acids. Trimming cost V 5 bases and J 9 bases, with 11 bases left between them. CDR3 sequence (DNA): TGTGCTAGTGGTACCTTGATCAGTGAGCAGTTCTTC. Protein: CASGTLISEQFF.

The chain is built from TRBV18 and TRBJ2-7; 9 bases align to TRBD1. The V gene end was trimmed by 3 bases and the J gene end by 4 bases; junction bases not matched to a gene: 13. This CDR3 spans 17 amino acids. Germline values: CDR1 KGHSH, CDR2 LQKENI. CDR3 protein: CASSPPTPDRGRYEQYF. CDR3 nucleotide sequence: TGTGCCAGCTCACCGCCGACCCCGGACAGGGGAAGATACGAGCAGTACTTC.

V and J are TRBV11-2 and TRBJ2-7; 8 bases align to TRBD1. The V gene end was trimmed by 7 bases and the J gene end by 5 bases; junction bases not matched to a gene: 7. The CDR3 loop spans 13 amino acids. CDR1 and CDR2 (germline): SGHAT, FQNNGV. The CDR3 bases are TGTGCCAGCACCGGACAGGGCGGACACGAGCAGTACTTC. Its protein product is CASTGQGGHEQYF.

The chain employs TRBV6-5 and TRBJ2-7; no firm D call. The V end was cut by 0 bases, the J end by 4 bases, with 16 bases between. The length of the CDR3 is 16 residues. Germline loops: CDR1 MNHEY, CDR2 SVGAGI. The CDR3 region has the DNA TGTGCCAGCAGTTACTCGAGTGAGCGAGAGCCGTACGAGCAGTACTTC. Protein sequence: CASSYSSEREPYEQYF.

The rearrangement joins TRBV23-1 to TRBJ1-3; D call uncertain. TRBV23-1 is filed as an ORF, its function uncertain. V gave up 0 bases and J gave up 0 bases, with 6 bases separating them. CDR3 length: 15 residues. The CDR3 DNA sequence: TGCGCCAGCAGTCAATCACCAGTCTCTGGAAACACCATATATTTT. It specifies CASSQSPVSGNTIYF.

The chain recombines TRBV4-2 with TRBJ2-3; tentative D call: TRBD2 (6 bases). V was shortened by 4 bases and J by 0 bases, with 20 bases between the two germline ends. Germline V gene data show CDR1 as LGHNA and CDR2 as YNFKEQ. The CDR3 length is 18 residues. The CDR3 DNA follows: TGTGCCAGCAGCCGCGATTTCACGGGAGCTACTAGCACAGATACGCAGTATTTT. Its protein is CASSRDFTGATSTDTQYF.

This sequence joins TRBV30 and TRBJ2-3; D possibly corresponds to TRBD1 (7 bases). This CDR3 contains 12 residues. CDR1 GTSNPN and CDR2 SVGIG come from the germline V gene (reference sequence). The CDR3 nucleotides read TGTGCTCGGAGGGGGCTCACAGATACGCAGTATTTT. Amino acids: CARRGLTDTQYF.

In DNA form, the CDR3 reads TGCGCCAGCAGCTTGGCAGTTAGCACAGATACGCAGTATTTT. Translating it yields CASSLAVSTDTQYF. The rearrangement joins TRBV5-1 to TRBJ2-3; D is undetermined. CDR3 length equals 14 residues. Between the trimmed V and J ends, which lost 0 bases and 0 bases, there was a span of 5 bases. Germline loops: CDR1 SGHRS, CDR2 YFSETQ.

This rearrangement joins TRBV14 to TRBJ1-2; possibly TRBD1 for D (6 bases). Trimming removed 8 bases at V and 7 bases at J, with 11 bases between. CDR1 is SGHDN and CDR2 is FVKESK in the germline V gene. The CDR3 length is 11 residues. In DNA, the CDR3 is TGTGCCAGCCGGTCAGGGGCTGGCTACACCTTC. Translating gives CASRSGAGYTF.

The chain is built from TRBV5-6 and TRBJ1-5, with TRBD1 matching over 8 bases. V dropped 0 bases and J dropped 0; count of bases not matched to a gene: 8. This CDR3 region has 18 residues. Germline V gene sequence: CDR1 SGHDT, CDR2 YYEEEE. DNA for the CDR3: TGTGCCAGCAGCTTGGGGGGACTTGGACAGGGTAGCAATCAGCCCCAGCATTTT. Its translation: CASSLGGLGQGSNQPQHF.

This chain uses TRBV6-1 with TRBJ2-7, with TRBD2 matching 13 bases. Germline CDR1 and CDR2: MNHNS and SASEGT. This CDR3 comprises 17 residues. The ends lost 4 bases at V and 2 bases at J; junction bases unmatched: 8. The CDR3 loop reads CASSVDTSGRVPYEQYF. For the CDR3, the DNA is TGTGCCAGCAGTGTAGATACTAGCGGGAGGGTCCCCTACGAGCAGTACTTC.

The sample holds a few counts of this clone. The V and J genes are TRBV7-2 and TRBJ2-3, with a tentative D call TRBD1 (6 bases). Germline V lookup: CDR1 SGHTA, CDR2 FQGNSA. CDR3 size: 17 residues. V shed 4 bases and J shed 2 bases, with 19 bases lying between them. The CDR3 region is CASSSNGQPLITDTQYF. In DNA, the CDR3 is TGTGCCAGCAGCTCGAATGGACAGCCTCTTATCACAGATACGCAGTATTTT.

The chain employs TRBV11-3 and TRBJ2-3; 7 bases map to TRBD1. The V and J ends lost 5 bases and 3 bases, in that order; junction bases with no gene match: 8. From germline, CDR1 is SGHNT and CDR2 YENEEA. The CDR3 length is 15 residues. CDR3 DNA sequence: TGTGCCAGCAGCCCTGACAGGGCTTATACAGATACGCAGTATTTT. Its translation is CASSPDRAYTDTQYF.